This T cell receptor (beta chain) was captured in a study of lymphopenia after photon versus proton radiotherapy. The method was immunoSEQ multiplex PCR; TCRdb's version includes in-frame clones alone and lacks a portion of them. This table holds tens of thousands of clones, 65% to 85% found once. This clone was detected a few times. No antigen is known for it. Findings and caveats of the study: Oligoclonal CD8+ Temra expansion after nadir drove photon patients' diversity drop. Authors raise, but do not show, better survival with proton therapy.

Trimming cost V 3 bases and J 0 bases; bases outside gene matches: 1. The CDR3 length is 16 residues. CDR1 is LGHNA and CDR2 is YNFKEQ in the germline V gene. The sequencing used peripheral blood, collected from a patient treated with proton-based radiotherapy. The V gene is TRBV4-2, the J gene TRBJ2-6, with TRBD1 identical over 8 bases. The source is a man aged 60-69 years with pancreatic cancer. CDR3 coding DNA: TGTGCCAGCAGCCAGGACAGGGTCTCTGGGGCCAACGTCCTGACTTTC. Translated, it gives CASSQDRVSGANVLTF.